The present TCR beta chain was sequenced within a study of T cell repertoires in ileal Crohn's disease (dated by TCRdb to about 2019). Study-wide context: The median duration of disease was about 7.3 years, and at the time of surgery roughly a third of patients were active smokers. Every patient underwent surgery because of a complication, which was stricturing disease in approximately 60% and penetrating disease in around 39%. Postoperative therapy was given to about half of the patients, with thiopurines administered to 11 patients and anti-TNF agents administered to 15 to 20 patients. TCR repertoire analysis was performed in about 59 Crohn's disease patients drawn from a prospective multicentre cohort. The study ran alongside a multicentre cohort designed to identify predictors of early endoscopic recurrence after ileocolonic resection. A Rutgeerts score above i0 was used to define endoscopic postoperative recurrence. A total of about 170 mucosal samples from 57 patients were sequenced, collected from several sites on the surgical specimen and at postoperative endoscopy.

Overall results and qualifications from the work: Endoscopic recurrence was found to be associated with higher high-frequency clone percentages at surgery, and recurrence was observed in all patients with clonality above 26.8% (18/57). Compared with CD4 T cells, sorted CD8 T cells held more high-frequency clones, which suggests that the mucosal expansions were mostly CD8. A significantly higher proportion of clonal expansions was observed in active smokers at surgery than in non-smokers (roughly 27% vs 19%, p=0.02). Only a subgroup of patients, of unstated size, had mucosal CD4 and CD8 T cells sorted and sequenced.

Remarks on this clone: What this receptor recognizes is not known. Per-base quality was not reported, and no clone a single base away is much larger than it.

Eligible patients were adults with ileal or ileocolonic Crohn's disease who had an indication for ileocolonic resection. Before DNA extraction, whole ileal mucosal biopsies were kept frozen at -80 degrees C. Genomic DNA was extracted from frozen whole biopsies with a TRizol-based method and quantified on a NanoDrop 2000 spectrophotometer. Roughly 550 nanograms of biopsy DNA per sample were submitted for commercial TCRB immunosequencing. A two-step, amplification bias-controlled multiplex PCR was used by Adaptive Biotechnology to amplify CDR3 regions from genomic DNA. Primers for every V and J gene segment were used in the first PCR, and barcodes and Illumina adapters were added in the second PCR. An Illumina instrument was used to sequence the CDR3 libraries. In the paper's pipeline: The analysis used both the pipelines supplied by the vendor and custom analysis of the raw data in R/Bioconductor with R version 3.3.0. Clonality, which ranges from 0 to 1, was calculated as the inverse of the normalised Shannon entropy across all productive clones. High-frequency clones were defined as the share of the repertoire occupied by the top 100 clones, with only clones passing a 95% confidence test being retained. Overlap between samples was measured with the Morisita-Horn index, while repertoire diversity was measured with the Simpson index. TCRdb provides this immuneACCESS table in a form limited to in-frame rearrangements. Some clones are lacking; in checked studies, under half of them reflect an unresolved V gene, and why the rest are absent is not known. V, J and clone size derive from that table, while D and trimming were established from the DNA sequence. The sample records about 14,000 clones, around four fifths of which are singletons. The top ten hold 5.5% to 7% of the sample.

This receptor was taken from an adult with Crohn's disease. Sequencing was carried out using ileal tissue.

The DNA is as follows: TGTGCCAGCAGCTTAGTAGATGAAGCTTTCTTT. Translated, this gives CASSLVDEAFF. The sequence is built from TRBV7-8 and TRBJ1-1, with the identity of the D gene unclear. The CDR1 and CDR2 encoded by the germline V gene are SGHVS and FQNEAQ. V sheds 1 base and J sheds 7 bases, leaving 4 bases between their ends. The CDR3 sequence holds 11 residues, the cysteine and phenylalanine included. The retained sequence is limited to the CDR3, 33 bases, with the frame set at the first base.